One and the same sample provided the 10 T cell receptor beta chains below, sequenced in a study of post-analysis software for immune sequencing data. Findings of the study overall: Controls had lower frequencies than patients of four or five TRBV segments, which included TRBV5-6, TRBV5-1 and TRBV20-1.

cDNA libraries of TCR beta carried unique molecular identifiers. TCRdb passed the PCR reads through MiXCR, listing each CDR3 protein once. The sample shows fewer than 900,000 distinct CDR3 sequences, roughly 50% of them seen only once. No antigens are known for them. The sequencing sample was made of blood. All receptors come from a girl aged 10 to 17 with multiple sclerosis.

The rearrangement links TRBV11-1 to TRBJ2-7, with D maybe TRBD1 (6 bases). The CDR3 runs to 14 residues. In germline, CDR1 is SGHAT, CDR2 FQDESV (reference sequence). The V end lost 4 bases, the J end lost 4 bases, and 14 bases lay between the germline ends. The CDR3 region has the DNA TGTGCCAGCAGCTACTCGACAGGTTTTTACGAGCAGTACTTC. Protein sequence: CASSYSTGFYEQYF.

A few counts support this clonotype. The V call is TRBV9, the J call TRBJ2-1; D perhaps matches TRBD1 (5 bases). V lost 0 bases, J lost 9 bases, and 13 bases lay in between. CDR3 length equals 14 residues. CDR1 and CDR2 (germline): SGDLS, YYNGEE. The CDR3 DNA reads as TGTGCCAGCAGCGTAGTTTGGGTCGACAGTGAGCAGTTCTTC. Amino acid sequence: CASSVVWVDSEQFF.

In its sample, this clonotype was seen a few times. The genes are TRBV4-2 and TRBJ1-2; maybe TRBD1 (5 bases). The germline V and J ends were trimmed by 1 base and 7 bases, with 19 bases remaining between them. The germline V gene has CDR1 LGHNA and CDR2 YNFKEQ. This CDR3 region has 16 residues. CDR3 bases: TGTGCCAGCAGCCAAGTCGGTACAGGCCAGCAGGGTGGCTACACCTTC. Its translation: CASSQVGTGQQGGYTF.

This chain joins TRBV28 and TRBJ1-2; weak D call: TRBD1 (5 bases). Looked up from germline, CDR1 is MDHEN and CDR2 is SYDVKM. Trimming left V 6 bases short and J 2 bases short, with 25 bases between. The CDR3 is made up of 18 amino acids. The CDR3 DNA is TGTGCCAGCAGCGCTGGCCCTGGGACCCCGGGAGCGAACTATGGCTACACCTTC. As protein: CASSAGPGTPGANYGYTF.

This clonotype has a handful of counts. This chain joins TRBV28 and TRBJ1-2; 7 bases align to TRBD1. Germline values: CDR1 MDHEN, CDR2 SYDVKM. The CDR3 has 13 amino acids. The V and J ends lost 2 bases and 5 bases, in that order; junction bases with no gene match: 2. Here the CDR3 reads CASSLGTVYGYTF. CDR3 nucleotide sequence: TGTGCCAGCAGTTTAGGGACAGTTTATGGCTACACCTTC.

This clonotype has only a few counts. The rearrangement uses TRBV12-3 or TRBV12-4 and TRBJ2-3, with 7 nucleotides matching TRBD1. The ends lost 2 bases at V and 2 bases at J; junction bases unmatched: 4. The CDR3 is 15 amino acids. CDR3 in DNA: TGTGCCAGCAGTTTACAGGGGGAAATCACAGATACGCAGTATTTT. Residues: CASSLQGEITDTQYF.

J is TRBJ1-1 and V is TRBV7-2; maybe TRBD1 (6 bases). Germline V gene data show CDR1 as SGHTA and CDR2 as FQGNSA. There are 14 residues in the CDR3. Trimming pared 0 bases from V and 10 bases from J, leaving 15 bases between. CDR3 coding DNA: TGTGCCAGCAGCTTAGCGGGGCCACAGGGAGGAGCTTTCTTT. Encoded protein: CASSLAGPQGGAFF.

This rearrangement joins TRBV7-8 to TRBJ2-7; tentative D call: TRBD2 (6 bases). The CDR3 loop spans 18 amino acids. Deletions cut 1 base from V and 0 bases from J, with 19 bases between. CDR1 is SGHVS and CDR2 is FQNEAQ in the germline V gene. In nucleotides, the CDR3 is TGTGCCAGCAGCTTAGACCGGAGCGGGCCCATTAGCTCCTACGAGCAGTACTTC. It is translated as CASSLDRSGPISSYEQYF.

This clonotype showed up just a few times. The J gene is TRBJ2-5, the V gene TRBV29-1; TRBD2 is a possible D gene (6 bases). Germline V lookup: CDR1 SQVTM, CDR2 ANQGSEA. This CDR3 comprises 15 residues. Trimming pared 4 bases from V and 11 bases from J, leaving 26 bases between. In DNA form, the CDR3 reads TGCAGCGTTGCGTACAGACTAGACACCTCCGGTGAGCAGTACTTC. It yields the protein CSVAYRLDTSGEQYF.

This chain uses TRBV13 with TRBJ2-1, with TRBD2 matching over 10 bases. The trim removed 6 bases at V and 9 bases at J, leaving 8 bases unmatched. The CDR3 consists of 14 residues. The germline V gene has CDR1 PRHDT and CDR2 FYEKMQ (reference sequence). The CDR3 here is CASRQGLASAEQFF. The CDR3 nucleotides read TGTGCCAGCAGACAGGGACTAGCGTCGGCTGAGCAGTTCTTC.